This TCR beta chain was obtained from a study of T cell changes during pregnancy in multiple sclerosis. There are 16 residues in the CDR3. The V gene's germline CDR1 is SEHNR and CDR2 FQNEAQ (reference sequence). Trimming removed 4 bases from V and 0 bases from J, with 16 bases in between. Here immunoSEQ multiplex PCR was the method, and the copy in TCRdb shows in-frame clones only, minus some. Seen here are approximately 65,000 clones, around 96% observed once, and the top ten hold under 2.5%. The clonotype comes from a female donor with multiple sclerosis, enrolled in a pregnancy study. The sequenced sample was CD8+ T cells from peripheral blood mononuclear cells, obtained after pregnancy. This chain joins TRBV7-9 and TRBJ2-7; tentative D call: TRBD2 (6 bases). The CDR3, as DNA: TGTGCCAGCAGCTCGGGGAGGCTAGCGAGCTCCTACGAGCAGTACTTC. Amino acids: CASSSGRLASSYEQYF.